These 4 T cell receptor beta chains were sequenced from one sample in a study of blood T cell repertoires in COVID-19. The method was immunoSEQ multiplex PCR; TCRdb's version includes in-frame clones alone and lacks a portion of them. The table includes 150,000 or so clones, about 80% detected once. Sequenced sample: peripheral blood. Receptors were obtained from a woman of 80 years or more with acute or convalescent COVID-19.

The CDR3 DNA follows: TGTGCCAGCAGCATCCTGAGGGGACAGGGGGGTGGCTACACCTTC. Its translation is CASSILRGQGGGYTF. V usage is TRBV5-5 and J usage is TRBJ1-2; 11 bases agree with TRBD1. The CDR3 is 15 residues long. Germline CDR1 is SGHKS and CDR2 is YYEKEE (reference sequence). J was trimmed by 7 bases and V by 4 bases; bases with no gene match: 9.

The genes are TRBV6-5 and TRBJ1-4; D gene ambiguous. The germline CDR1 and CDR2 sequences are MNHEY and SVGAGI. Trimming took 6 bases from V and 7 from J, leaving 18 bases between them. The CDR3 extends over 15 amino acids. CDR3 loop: CASSPSGVVREKLFF. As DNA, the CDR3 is TGTGCCAGCAGCCCCAGCGGGGTCGTTCGTGAAAAACTGTTTTTT.

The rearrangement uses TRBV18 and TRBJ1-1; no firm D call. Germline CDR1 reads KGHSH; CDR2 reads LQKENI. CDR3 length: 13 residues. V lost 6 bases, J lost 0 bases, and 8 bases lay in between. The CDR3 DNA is TGTGCCAGCTCCTCCCGGGTGAACACTGAAGCTTTCTTT. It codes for CASSSRVNTEAFF. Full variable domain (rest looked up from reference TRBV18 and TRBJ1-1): NAGVMQNPRHLVRRRGQEARLRCSPMKGHSHVYWYRQLPEEGLKFMVYLQKENIIDESGMPKERFSAEFPKEGPSILRIQQVVRGDSAAYFCASSSRVNTEAFFGQGTRLTVV.

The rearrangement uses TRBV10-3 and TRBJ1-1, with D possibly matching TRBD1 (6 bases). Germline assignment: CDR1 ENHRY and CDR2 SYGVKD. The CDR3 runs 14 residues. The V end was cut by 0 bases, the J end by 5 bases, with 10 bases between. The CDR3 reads CAISESYRVTEAFF. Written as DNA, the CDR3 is TGTGCCATCAGTGAGTCGTACAGGGTAACTGAAGCTTTCTTT.